Below are 6 T cell receptor beta chains sequenced from a single sample in a study of tissue T cells after allogeneic stem cell transplantation. TCRdb keeps only in-frame clones here, not all; method: immunoSEQ multiplex PCR. Among about 3,900 clones listed, just under 75% were seen once. The material sequenced was left colon tissue, taken at autopsy. These receptors originate from a woman aged 18-49 years with breast cancer.

CDR3: CSVEGGVGEDGYTF. CDR3 DNA: TGCAGCGTTGAAGGCGGGGTAGGGGAGGATGGCTACACCTTC. V and J are TRBV29-1 and TRBJ1-2; TRBD1 is a possible D gene (5 bases). Trimming took 1 base from V and 6 from J, leaving 15 bases between them. CDR3 length equals 14 residues. Germline V CDR1 and CDR2: SQVTM, ANQGSEA.

V and J are TRBV12-3 or TRBV12-4 and TRBJ2-1; D perhaps matches TRBD2 (5 bases). This CDR3 region has 11 residues. The V end lost 1 base, the J end lost 16 bases, and 11 bases lay between the germline ends. The CDR3 DNA is TGTGCCAGCAGTTTAGGCCCTGGAGGATTCTTC. This sequence encodes CASSLGPGGFF.

The V call is TRBV3-1 (or the pseudogene TRBV3-2), the J call TRBJ1-3; D call uncertain. The V gene lost 1 base and the J gene lost 0 bases, with 7 bases spanning the gap. Germline values: CDR1 LGHDT, CDR2 YNNKEL (reference sequence). The CDR3 sequence is 15 residues long. The CDR3 protein is CASSQGSRSGNTIYF. CDR3 DNA sequence: TGTGCCAGCAGCCAAGGTTCCCGCTCTGGAAACACCATATATTTT.

The CDR3 region is CASSSTAGGDTYGYTF. In DNA, the CDR3 is TGTGCCAGCAGCTCGACCGCAGGGGGCGATACCTATGGCTACACCTTC. The genes are TRBV7-2 and TRBJ1-2, with 8 bases identical to TRBD1. Germline V gene sequence: CDR1 SGHTA, CDR2 FQGNSA. With V trimmed by 4 bases and J by 4 bases, 11 bases remained unmatched. The CDR3 extends over 16 amino acids.

The CDR3 DNA reads as TGTGCCAGCAGCCCAAACCCCTACAGGATCCTTTATGGCTACACCTTC. It translates to CASSPNPYRILYGYTF. The chain combines TRBV27 with TRBJ1-2; tentatively, D is TRBD1 (5 bases). Trimming shortened V by 6 bases and J by 5 bases, and 22 bases separated the two germline ends. Germline V CDR1 and CDR2: MNHEY, SMNVEV (reference sequence). This CDR3 spans 16 amino acids.

This chain links TRBV3-1 (or the pseudogene TRBV3-2) with TRBJ2-7, with D possibly matching TRBD1 (6 bases). This CDR3 region has 14 residues. V was clipped by 1 base and J by 2 bases, with 9 bases between them. Germline lookup yields CDR1 LGHDT and CDR2 YNNKEL (reference sequence). For the CDR3, the DNA is TGTGCCAGCAGCCAAGCGGACAGAACCTACGAGCAGTACTTC. Its protein product is CASSQADRTYEQYF.